This T cell receptor (beta chain) emerged from a study of shared clonotypes between healthy human individuals. The protocol was immunoSEQ multiplex PCR, while the TCRdb copy is restricted to in-frame clones and leaves out a portion. The data contain around 980,000 clones, around 78% of them seen just once; the ten biggest clones take up roughly 0.61%. With regard to this clone: Antigen: not known.

Germline CDR1 is KGHSH and CDR2 is LQKENI. The length of the CDR3 is 16 residues. Losses at the gene ends were 6 bases for V and 5 bases for J; bases not matched to a gene: 13. Overall study findings and caveats: Sharing across four donors was seen in around 5% of naive CD4 clonotypes. Non-shared clonotypes had lower generation probabilities than those shared by all four donors. Larger richness was generally estimated for naive than memory subsets.

Sequencing used memory CD4+ T cells from PBMCs. The subset: CD45RA-negative fraction. This rearrangement joins TRBV18 to TRBJ1-1, with 9 nucleotides matching TRBD1. This clonotype was obtained from a man aged 18 to 29 in good health. Some clones in this sample may be carry-over from other donors' samples. The CDR3 sequence: CASSPGTGSGGTEAFF. The CDR3, as DNA: TGTGCCAGCTCTCCCGGGACAGGGTCTGGGGGGACTGAAGCTTTCTTT. Full variable domain (remainder filled in from reference TRBV18 and TRBJ1-1): NAGVMQNPRHLVRRRGQEARLRCSPMKGHSHVYWYRQLPEEGLKFMVYLQKENIIDESGMPKERFSAEFPKEGPSILRIQQVVRGDSAAYFCASSPGTGSGGTEAFFGQGTRLTVV.